This T cell receptor beta chain was retrieved from a study of blood T cell repertoires in COVID-19. Study context: The cDNA or gDNA used as material had been derived from T cells, B-cell-depleted T cells, or PBMCs.

This clone was recorded many times. Original analysis: Estimation of nucleated cell counts relied on the amplification of reference gene primers. Sequencing was performed with immunoSEQ multiplex PCR; in TCRdb, only in-frame clones are kept and a portion is missing. V and J calls and clone size follow that table, whereas D and trimming were derived from the DNA. This sample has fewer than 150,000 clones, with more than 60% found just once. Between the trimmed V and J ends, which lost 3 bases and 5 bases, there was a span of 20 bases. This CDR3 spans 16 amino acids. CDR1 is SGHNT, CDR2 YYREEE, per germline (reference sequence).

The sequenced sample was peripheral blood. The chain recombines TRBV5-4 with TRBJ1-1; D possibly corresponds to TRBD1 (6 bases). The clonotype originates from a man over 45 with acute or convalescent COVID-19. In DNA, the CDR3 is TGTGCCAGCAGCTATACAGGGTTAGTTAAAGGGACTGAAGCTTTCTTT. It yields the protein CASSYTGLVKGTEAFF.